What follows are 5 T cell receptor beta chains derived from one specimen sequenced in a study of naive and memory T cell subsets. An equimolar mix of two oligonucleotides served as the beta constant-region primer for TRBC1 and TRBC2. TCRdb reprocessed the UMI-ligation and nested PCR reads with MiXCR, giving one entry per CDR3 protein. The table lists some 36,000 distinct CDR3 sequences, about an eighth of them singletons, with 22% in the top ten. Material for sequencing was effector memory CD4+ T cells from blood. The subset denotes: effector memory, CD45RA- CD27-. The receptors come from a human donor in good health.

This clonotype is labeled medium-sized. This may be a read error: a much more frequent sequence differs by one nucleotide. V gene TRBV29-1 combines with J gene TRBJ2-3; D is uncertain. The ends were cut back, 4 bases at V and 3 bases at J, with 14 bases in the middle. Per germline, CDR1 SQVTM and CDR2 ANQGSEA. The CDR3 runs to 14 residues. The CDR3 bases are TGCAGCGTTGGAGGCATCGACGGGACAGATACGCAGTATTTT. Residues: CSVGGIDGTDTQYF.

The chain couples TRBV28 to TRBJ1-4; D is possibly TRBD1 (5 bases). Trimming stripped 3 bases from V and 8 bases from J, with 25 bases between. The CDR3 is 18 amino acids. From germline, CDR1 is MDHEN and CDR2 SYDVKM. CDR3: CASSFLFASPAGGEKLFF. CDR3 nucleotide sequence: TGTGCCAGCAGTTTTCTCTTCGCCAGCCCGGCCGGGGGGGAAAAACTGTTTTTT.

This clonotype is labeled medium-sized. This chain joins TRBV7-8 and TRBJ2-1; D remains ambiguous. This CDR3 is 14 amino acids long. Germline V gene data show CDR1 as SGHVS and CDR2 as FQNEAQ. V was pared by 5 bases and J by 6 bases, with 14 bases between. The CDR3, as DNA: TGTGCCAGCAGCCCTCAGGAAGCCGTCAATGAGCAGTTCTTC. Its protein is CASSPQEAVNEQFF.

Concerning this clonotype: This may come from a read error, since a much larger clone is one base off. This chain links TRBV20-1 with TRBJ2-7; 7 bases map to TRBD2. With 6 bases clipped from V and 5 bases from J, the junction kept 13 bases outside the gene matches. The CDR3 length is 14 residues. The germline V gene encodes CDR1 DFQATT and CDR2 SNEGSKA (reference sequence). CDR3 sequence reads: CSALSGTEIDEQYF. The DNA for the CDR3 is TGCAGTGCCCTAAGCGGGACTGAGATCGACGAGCAGTACTTC.

The chain couples TRBV20-1 to TRBJ2-4, with a weak D call TRBD2 (6 bases). In germline, CDR1 is DFQATT, CDR2 SNEGSKA (reference sequence). V lost 5 bases and J lost 2, with 13 bases in between. The CDR3 is 14 residues long. In DNA form, the CDR3 reads TGCAGTGCTCCACCCGCGGGAACCAAAAACATTCAGTACTTC. Its protein product is CSAPPAGTKNIQYF.